Below are 9 T cell receptor beta chains sequenced from a single sample in a study of shared clonotypes between healthy human individuals (dated by TCRdb to the early 2020s). Library preparation used the immunoSEQ multiplex PCR assay. Not all clones reach the TCRdb copy of this immuneACCESS table, which keeps in-frame sequences only. Checked studies attribute under half of the gap to unresolved V genes and leave the rest unexplained. The sample profile shows about 2 million clones; roughly 94% of them were found once. 0.9% to 1.5% of the sample is held by the ten biggest clonotypes. For the CD8 naive samples, CD45RO-negative cells were positively selected for CCR7, yielding a CD45RA+CCR7+ population from which TemRA cells were excluded. The sequenced material came from naive CD8+ T cells sorted from blood. This sample's cell subset or site label indicates: CD45RA+CCR7+. Receptors originate from a man aged 18 to 29 in good health.

The genes are TRBV4-1 and TRBJ2-1, with TRBD1 matching 8 bases. Germline-derived CDR1 and CDR2 are MGHRA and YSYEKL. The J segment lost 6 bases and the V segment lost 4 bases, leaving 14 bases of the junction unmatched. This CDR3 is 17 amino acids long. The CDR3 protein is CASSPSFQDRVRNEQFF. In DNA, the CDR3 is TGCGCCAGCAGCCCCTCCTTCCAGGACAGGGTACGCAATGAGCAGTTCTTC.

The chain combines TRBV6-5 with TRBJ1-2; no reliable D call. Germline V gene sequence: CDR1 MNHEY, CDR2 SVGAGI. The CDR3 runs 15 residues. With 1 base removed from V and 2 bases from J, the gap between germline ends came to 11 bases. The CDR3 loop reads CASSYLMGVNYGYTF. CDR3 nucleotides: TGTGCCAGCAGTTACTTGATGGGAGTGAACTATGGCTACACCTTC.

The chain uses TRBV4-1 and TRBJ1-4; D uncertain. Germline V gives CDR1 MGHRA, CDR2 YSYEKL. The CDR3 loop spans 15 amino acids. V lost 1 base and J lost 5, with 11 bases in between. Written as DNA, the CDR3 is TGCGCCAGCAGCCAAGGACACTACCTGAATGAAAAACTGTTTTTT. It specifies CASSQGHYLNEKLFF.

The genes are TRBV27 and TRBJ2-3; the match to TRBD1 covers 8 bases. The J segment lost 0 bases and the V segment lost 4 bases, leaving 6 bases of the junction unmatched. The CDR3 runs to 16 residues. Germline CDR1 reads MNHEY; CDR2 reads SMNVEV (reference sequence). The CDR3 DNA reads TGTGCCAGCAGTTCGGACAGGGCCGCTAGCACAGATACGCAGTATTTT. This gives the protein CASSSDRAASTDTQYF.

The chain has TRBV30 and TRBJ1-2; possibly TRBD1 for D (6 bases). The CDR3 extends over 15 amino acids. V lost 4 bases, J lost 4 bases, and 19 bases lay in between. The V gene's germline CDR1 is GTSNPN and CDR2 SVGIG (reference sequence). Here the CDR3 reads CAWTPDETGLYGYTF. CDR3 bases: TGTGCCTGGACTCCAGACGAGACAGGACTCTATGGCTACACCTTC.

The chain carries TRBV19 and TRBJ1-2; tentative D call: TRBD1 (5 bases). The germline gives CDR1 LNHDA, CDR2 SQIVND (reference sequence). The ends were cut back, 3 bases at V and 3 bases at J, with 11 bases in the middle. CDR3 length equals 14 residues. The CDR3 DNA reads TGTGCCAGTAGTATTAGGGGCGGCTACTATGGCTACACCTTC. This codes for CASSIRGGYYGYTF.

V usage is TRBV18 and J usage is TRBJ1-1; D perhaps matches TRBD1 (5 bases). Per the germline V gene, CDR1 is KGHSH and CDR2 is LQKENI. With 3 bases removed from V and 0 bases from J, the gap between germline ends came to 17 bases. The length of the CDR3 is 17 residues. The CDR3 protein is CASSPSKGYNLNTEAFF. The CDR3 region has the DNA TGTGCCAGCTCACCCTCGAAGGGGTACAACTTGAACACTGAAGCTTTCTTT.

The chain carries TRBV5-4 and TRBJ2-7, with a tentative D call TRBD2 (7 bases). CDR1 is SGHNT, CDR2 YYREEE, per germline (reference sequence). The V end lost 0 bases, the J end lost 0 bases, and 19 bases lay between the germline ends. The CDR3 totals 18 residues. CDR3 amino acids: CASSLVGGGGGSSYEQYF. The CDR3 coding sequence is TGTGCCAGCAGCTTGGTCGGCGGGGGCGGAGGAAGCTCCTACGAGCAGTACTTC.

This clone showed up just a few times. Other DNA sequences in the same sample also yield this CDR3. The CDR3 protein is CASSLAADTQYF. Here the CDR3 DNA reads TGTGCCAGCAGCTTAGCGGCAGATACGCAGTATTTT. The gene calls are TRBV7-9 and TRBJ2-3; no clear D. The CDR3 has 12 amino acids. V lost 0 bases to trimming and J lost 4 bases, with 2 bases between them. Germline CDR1 is SEHNR and CDR2 is FQNEAQ (reference sequence).